These 18 T cell receptor beta chains originate from one sample sequenced in a study of graft-versus-host responses after intestinal transplantation. Which antigens these TCRs recognize remains unknown. Method: immunoSEQ multiplex PCR; TCRdb's copy keeps in-frame clones and lacks some. The table lists tens of thousands of clones, about 94% of them singletons. Specimen: unstimulated CD4+ T cells sorted from spleen or lymph node cells, collected before transplant. Every receptor here comes from a human donor who was the organ donor for an intestinal transplant.

This clone was recorded once. This chain connects TRBV20-1 to TRBJ2-4; the D is unclear. V dropped 6 bases and J dropped 3 bases, with 3 bases sitting between them. Germline V gene sequence: CDR1 DFQATT, CDR2 SNEGSKA (reference sequence). This CDR3 spans 10 amino acids. The CDR3, as DNA: TGCAGTGCCGACAAAAACATTCAGTACTTC. This codes for CSADKNIQYF.

The chain couples TRBV5-1 to TRBJ1-2; TRBD1 matches at 9 bases. Per the germline V gene, CDR1 is SGHRS and CDR2 is YFSETQ. The V gene end was trimmed by 4 bases and the J gene end by 4 bases; junction bases not matched to a gene: 14. CDR3 length equals 17 residues. Here the CDR3 DNA reads TGCGCCAGCAGCGAGAGGTCCCCCTTGACAGGGGGCTATGGCTACACCTTC. Translating gives CASSERSPLTGGYGYTF.

This clone was observed a few times. The chain joins TRBV11-1 to TRBJ2-3; possible D gene TRBD1, 5 bases. The CDR3 contains 16 residues. V lost 4 bases to trimming and J lost 1 base, with 15 bases between them. The germline V gene encodes CDR1 SGHAT and CDR2 FQDESV (reference sequence). The CDR3 is CASSSQRGAGTDTQYF. Here the CDR3 DNA reads TGTGCCAGCAGCTCCCAAAGGGGCGCGGGCACAGATACGCAGTATTTT.

This chain connects TRBV5-4 to TRBJ1-1; D is unclear. Germline V gene lookup returns CDR1 SGHNT and CDR2 YYREEE (reference sequence). The CDR3 extends over 14 amino acids. V lost 6 bases to trimming and J lost 0 bases, with 12 bases between them. The DNA of the CDR3 is TGTGCCAGCAAAATCGGACGTATGAACACTGAAGCTTTCTTT. Protein sequence: CASKIGRMNTEAFF.

The chain recombines TRBV6-1 with TRBJ2-7; 9 nucleotides match TRBD1. The CDR3 has 14 residues. With 6 bases clipped from V and 4 bases from J, the junction kept 7 bases outside the gene matches. In germline, CDR1 is MNHNS, CDR2 SASEGT. The CDR3 nucleotides read TGTGCCAGCAGAACCGGGACAGGGCTGTACGAGCAGTACTTC. Encoded protein: CASRTGTGLYEQYF.

The chain links TRBV6-6 to TRBJ2-1; TRBD1 aligns across 7 bases. Unmatched junction bases numbered 6, after V lost 6 bases and J lost 7 bases. This CDR3 has 13 amino acids. Germline CDR1 is MNHNY and CDR2 is SVGAGI (reference sequence). CDR3 residues: CASSSDRANEQFF. The CDR3, as DNA: TGTGCCAGCAGCTCCGACAGGGCGAATGAGCAGTTCTTC.

The chain couples TRBV29-1 to TRBJ2-3; D may be TRBD2 (6 bases). CDR3 length: 16 residues. Germline CDR1 reads SQVTM; CDR2 reads ANQGSEA. V lost 3 bases and J lost 0, with 16 bases in between. CDR3 residues: CSVEGFGGTSTDTQYF. CDR3 DNA: TGCAGCGTTGAGGGGTTTGGGGGGACTAGCACAGATACGCAGTATTTT.

This clone appeared a single time. The chain uses TRBV4-1 and TRBJ1-1, with 8 bases matching TRBD1. CDR3 length: 14 residues. Unmatched junction bases numbered 3, after V lost 3 bases and J lost 3 bases. CDR1 and CDR2 (germline): MGHRA, YSYEKL. The CDR3 sequence: CASSHQTGDTEAFF. The CDR3 DNA is TGCGCCAGCAGCCACCAGACAGGGGACACTGAAGCTTTCTTT.

As concerns this clone: The same CDR3 arises from other DNA sequences in this sample as well. This chain connects TRBV28 to TRBJ1-2; the D is unclear. V lost 4 bases to trimming and J lost 5 bases, with 8 bases between them. Germline loops: CDR1 MDHEN, CDR2 SYDVKM. The CDR3 contains 12 residues. The CDR3 protein is CASSYKPYGYTF. CDR3 sequence (DNA): TGTGCCAGCAGTTACAAGCCTTATGGCTACACCTTC.

To note about this clone: The same CDR3 is also encoded by other DNA sequences in this sample. V and J are TRBV28 and TRBJ1-5; no reliable D call. Deletions cut 4 bases from V and 0 bases from J, with 7 bases between. Germline V gives CDR1 MDHEN, CDR2 SYDVKM. This CDR3 region has 14 residues. The CDR3 region is CASSSLYSNQPQHF. CDR3 nucleotides: TGTGCCAGCAGTTCACTATATAGCAATCAGCCCCAGCATTTT.

The chain joins TRBV4-3 to TRBJ1-2; no reliable D call. The V gene's germline CDR1 is LGHNA and CDR2 YSLEER. The V gene lost 0 bases and the J gene lost 4 bases, with 6 bases spanning the gap. The CDR3 loop spans 13 amino acids. The CDR3 here is CASSQDDGYGYTF. As DNA, the CDR3 is TGCGCCAGCAGCCAAGATGACGGCTATGGCTACACCTTC.

V and J are TRBV28 and TRBJ1-1; D not certain. The length of the CDR3 is 13 residues. Germline CDR1 is MDHEN and CDR2 is SYDVKM. Trimming shortened V by 7 bases and J by 0 bases, and 9 bases separated the two germline ends. The CDR3 sequence is CASNQLLNTEAFF. The CDR3 DNA reads as TGTGCCAGCAATCAACTCTTGAACACTGAAGCTTTCTTT.

The chain joins TRBV6-1 to TRBJ1-1; 9 bases agree with TRBD1. This CDR3 has 15 residues. Germline CDR1 and CDR2: MNHNS and SASEGT. Trimming cost V 5 bases and J 3 bases; bases outside gene matches: 7. The CDR3 loop is CASSFRQGVYTEAFF. The CDR3 DNA is TGTGCCAGCAGTTTCCGACAGGGGGTTTACACTGAAGCTTTCTTT.

The chain employs TRBV4-1 and TRBJ2-7; TRBD2 is a possible D gene (6 bases). Between the trimmed V and J ends, which lost 7 bases and 4 bases, there was a span of 8 bases. The germline V gene has CDR1 MGHRA and CDR2 YSYEKL. CDR3 length equals 11 residues. CDR3 coding DNA: TGCGCCAGCATGGAGGGGTACGAGCAGTACTTC. Translation: CASMEGYEQYF.

The chain recombines TRBV11-2 with TRBJ1-6, with D possibly being TRBD1 (5 bases). This CDR3 is built from 12 residues. Germline lookup yields CDR1 SGHAT and CDR2 FQNNGV. Trimming cost V 8 bases and J 7 bases, with 9 bases left between them. CDR3 region: CASGQGNSPLHF. In DNA form, the CDR3 reads TGTGCCAGCGGACAAGGAAATTCACCCCTCCACTTT. The full variable domain, with the rest looked up from reference TRBV11-2 and TRBJ1-6, is EAGVAQSPRYKIIEKRQSVAFWCNPISGHATLYWYQQILGQGPKLLIQFQNNGVVDDSQLPKDRFSAERLKGVDSTLKIQPAKLEDSAVYLCASGQGNSPLHFGNGTRLTVT.

The rearrangement joins TRBV6-6 to TRBJ1-1; no clear D. Trimming shortened V by 6 bases and J by 5 bases, and 13 bases separated the two germline ends. The CDR3 consists of 13 residues. Per the germline V gene, CDR1 is MNHNY and CDR2 is SVGAGI (reference sequence). For the CDR3, the DNA is TGTGCCAGCAGCCCCACACCACGGACTGAAGCTTTCTTT. It specifies CASSPTPRTEAFF.

The chain joins TRBV7-9 to TRBJ2-7; D possibly uses TRBD1 or TRBD2 (5 bases each). CDR1 is SEHNR and CDR2 is FQNEAQ in the germline V gene (reference sequence). Trimming removed 5 bases at V and 4 bases at J, with 21 bases between. The CDR3 runs 16 residues. CDR3 coding DNA: TGTGCCAGCAGCCCCCAAGGGGTTGAGGGGTGGTACGAGCAGTACTTC. The encoded protein is CASSPQGVEGWYEQYF. The entire variable domain, with the rest obtained from reference TRBV7-9 and TRBJ2-7, is as follows: DTGVSQNPRHKITKRGQNVTFRCDPISEHNRLYWYRQTLGQGPEFLTYFQNEAQLEKSRLLSDRFSAERPKGSFSTLEIQRTEQGDSAMYLCASSPQGVEGWYEQYFGPGTRLTVT.

CDR3 nucleotide sequence: TGTGCCAGTGGCGGGCAGGGGGACTATGGCTACACCTTC. This sequence encodes CASGGQGDYGYTF. The gene calls are TRBV19 and TRBJ1-2; 7 positions match TRBD1. Germline CDR1 and CDR2: LNHDA and SQIVND (reference sequence). With V trimmed by 8 bases and J by 3 bases, 6 bases remained unmatched. The CDR3 has 13 residues. The full variable domain, completed using reference TRBV19 and TRBJ1-2, is DGGITQSPKYLFRKEGQNVTLSCEQNLNHDAMYWYRQDPGQGLRLIYYSQIVNDFQKGDIAEGYSVSREKKESFPLTVTSAQKNPTAFYLCASGGQGDYGYTFGSGTRLTVV.